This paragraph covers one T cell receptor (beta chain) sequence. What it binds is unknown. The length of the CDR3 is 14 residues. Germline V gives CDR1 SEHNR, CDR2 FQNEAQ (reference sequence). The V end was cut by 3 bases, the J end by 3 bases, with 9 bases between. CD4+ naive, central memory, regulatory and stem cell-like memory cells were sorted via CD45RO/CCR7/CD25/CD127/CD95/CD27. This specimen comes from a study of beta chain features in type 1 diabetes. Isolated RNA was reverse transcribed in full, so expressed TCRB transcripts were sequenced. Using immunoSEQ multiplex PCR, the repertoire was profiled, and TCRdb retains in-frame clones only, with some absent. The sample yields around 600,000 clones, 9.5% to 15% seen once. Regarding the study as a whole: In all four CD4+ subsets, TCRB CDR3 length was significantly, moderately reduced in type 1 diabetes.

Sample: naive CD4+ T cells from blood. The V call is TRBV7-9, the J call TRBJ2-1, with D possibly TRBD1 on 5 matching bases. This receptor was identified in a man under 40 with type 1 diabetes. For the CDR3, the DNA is TGTGCCAGCAGCTTGGGGCCCAACTACAATGAGCAGTTCTTC. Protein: CASSLGPNYNEQFF.